This T cell receptor (beta chain) was found in a study of shared clonotypes between healthy human individuals. Per the germline V gene, CDR1 is SGHNT and CDR2 is YYREEE (reference sequence). Trimming stripped 0 bases from V and 7 bases from J, with 11 bases between. The CDR3 spans 15 residues. Scientists sequenced DNA from unsorted PBMC on ten immunoSEQ deep assay plates. Clones were read by immunoSEQ multiplex PCR, and TCRdb kept only the in-frame ones, dropping some. The repertoire holds approximately 500,000 clones, with 75% to 80% as singletons. The receptor was isolated from a woman aged 40 to 55 in good health. Some clones in this sample may be carry-over from other donors' samples. The chain carries TRBV5-4 and TRBJ1-6, with D tentatively TRBD1 (5 bases). The specimen sequenced was PBMCs. As DNA, the CDR3 is TGTGCCAGCAGCTTGGGAGGGGCTGGAAATTCACCCCTCCACTTT. Translating it yields CASSLGGAGNSPLHF. Combining the CDR3 with reference TRBV5-4 and TRBJ1-6 gives the whole variable domain ETGVTQSPTHLIKTRGQQVTLRCSSQSGHNTVSWYQQALGQGPQFIFQYYREEENGRGNFPPRFSGLQFPNYSSELNVNALELDDSALYLCASSLGGAGNSPLHFGNGTRLTVT.